What follows describes a single T cell receptor (beta chain). The target antigen is unknown. The data belong to a study of T cell responses to AZD1222 COVID-19 vaccine. Study details: Second-dose timings of about 4 or about 12 weeks were pooled.

Study-wide findings and caveats: White British people made up most donors, females outnumbered males, and clonal diversity was possibly underestimated. CD4 TCRs associated with vaccination spanned spike, dominating at 160-218 and 743-854. Baseline seropositivity characterized only six or seven AZD1222 recipients.

Assay: immunoSEQ multiplex PCR; the TCRdb copy retains only in-frame clones and omits some. The table shows around 120,000 clones, with roughly 90% occurring only once. The sequence was collected from an adult in good health. The starting material was peripheral blood, obtained on day 0 of AZD1222 vaccination.

Here the CDR3 reads CASSQRRRSRAYNEQFF. CDR3 nucleotide sequence: TGTGCCAGCAGCCAAAGGAGGAGGAGTCGGGCCTACAATGAGCAGTTCTTC. J is TRBJ2-1 and V is TRBV3-1 (or the pseudogene TRBV3-2); D is perhaps TRBD2 (5 bases). V was pared by 2 bases and J by 2 bases, with 16 bases between. Germline loops: CDR1 LGHDT, CDR2 YNNKEL (reference sequence). The CDR3 covers 17 residues.